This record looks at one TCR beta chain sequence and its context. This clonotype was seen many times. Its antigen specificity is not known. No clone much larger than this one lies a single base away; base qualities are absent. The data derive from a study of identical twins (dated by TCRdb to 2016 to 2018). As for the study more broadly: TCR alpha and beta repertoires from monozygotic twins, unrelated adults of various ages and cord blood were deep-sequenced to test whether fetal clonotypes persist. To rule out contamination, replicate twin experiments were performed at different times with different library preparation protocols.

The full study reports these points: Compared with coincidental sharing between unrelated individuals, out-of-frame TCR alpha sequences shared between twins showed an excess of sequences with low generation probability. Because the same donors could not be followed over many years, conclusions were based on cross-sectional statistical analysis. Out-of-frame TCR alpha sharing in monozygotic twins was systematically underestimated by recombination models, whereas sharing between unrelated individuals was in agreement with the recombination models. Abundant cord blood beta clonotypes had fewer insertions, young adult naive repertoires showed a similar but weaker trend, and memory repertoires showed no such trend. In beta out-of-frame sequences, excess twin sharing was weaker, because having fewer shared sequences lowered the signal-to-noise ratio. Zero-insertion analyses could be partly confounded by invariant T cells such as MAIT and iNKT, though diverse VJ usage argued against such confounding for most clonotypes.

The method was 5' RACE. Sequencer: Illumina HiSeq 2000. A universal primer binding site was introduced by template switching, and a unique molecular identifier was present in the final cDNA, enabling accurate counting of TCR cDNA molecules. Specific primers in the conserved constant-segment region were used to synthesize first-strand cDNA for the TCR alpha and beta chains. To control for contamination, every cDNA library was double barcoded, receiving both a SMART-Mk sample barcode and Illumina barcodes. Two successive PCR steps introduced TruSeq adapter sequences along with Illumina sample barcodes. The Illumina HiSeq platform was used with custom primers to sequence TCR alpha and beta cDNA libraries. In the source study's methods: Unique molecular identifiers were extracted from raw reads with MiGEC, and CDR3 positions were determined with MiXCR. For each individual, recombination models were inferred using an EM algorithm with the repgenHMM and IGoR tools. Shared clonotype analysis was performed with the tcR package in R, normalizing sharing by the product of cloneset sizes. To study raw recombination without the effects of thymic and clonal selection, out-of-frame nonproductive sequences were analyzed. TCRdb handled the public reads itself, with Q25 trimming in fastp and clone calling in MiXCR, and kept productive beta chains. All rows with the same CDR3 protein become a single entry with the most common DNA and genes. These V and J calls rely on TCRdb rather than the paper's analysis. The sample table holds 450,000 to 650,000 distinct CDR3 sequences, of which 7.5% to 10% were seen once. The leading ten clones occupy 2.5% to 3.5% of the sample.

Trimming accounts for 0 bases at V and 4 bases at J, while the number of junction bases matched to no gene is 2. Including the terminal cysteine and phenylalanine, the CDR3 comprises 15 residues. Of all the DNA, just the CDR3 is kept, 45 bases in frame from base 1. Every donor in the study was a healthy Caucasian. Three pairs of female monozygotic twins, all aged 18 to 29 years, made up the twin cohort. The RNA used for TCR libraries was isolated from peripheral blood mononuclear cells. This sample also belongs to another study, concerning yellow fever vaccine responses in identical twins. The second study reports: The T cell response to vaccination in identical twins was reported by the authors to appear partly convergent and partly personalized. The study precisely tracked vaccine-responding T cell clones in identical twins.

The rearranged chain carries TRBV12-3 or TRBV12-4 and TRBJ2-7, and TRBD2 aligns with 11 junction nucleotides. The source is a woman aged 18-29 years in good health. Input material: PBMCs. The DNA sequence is TGTGCCAGCAGTTTAGCGGCTAGCGGGAGGTACGAGCAGTACTTC. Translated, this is CASSLAASGRYEQYF.